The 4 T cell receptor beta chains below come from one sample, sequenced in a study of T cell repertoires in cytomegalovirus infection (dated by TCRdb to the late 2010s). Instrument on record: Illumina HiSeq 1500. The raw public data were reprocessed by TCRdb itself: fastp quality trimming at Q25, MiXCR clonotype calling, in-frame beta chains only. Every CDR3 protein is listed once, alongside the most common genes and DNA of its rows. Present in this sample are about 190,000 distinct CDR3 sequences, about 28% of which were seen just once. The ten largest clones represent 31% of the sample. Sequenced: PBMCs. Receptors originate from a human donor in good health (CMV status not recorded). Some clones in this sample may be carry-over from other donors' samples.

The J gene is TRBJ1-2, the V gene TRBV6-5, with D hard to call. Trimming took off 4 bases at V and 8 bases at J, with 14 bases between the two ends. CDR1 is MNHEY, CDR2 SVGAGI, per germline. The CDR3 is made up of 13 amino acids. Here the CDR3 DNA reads TGTGCCAGCAGTTTTCACGAAGCCAAGGGCTACACCTTC. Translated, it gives CASSFHEAKGYTF.

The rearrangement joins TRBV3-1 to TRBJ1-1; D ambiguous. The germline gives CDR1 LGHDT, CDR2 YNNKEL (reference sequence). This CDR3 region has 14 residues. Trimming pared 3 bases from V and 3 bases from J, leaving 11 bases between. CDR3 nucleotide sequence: TGTGCCAGCAGCCAGAATCTTGGGGACACTGAAGCTTTCTTT. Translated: CASSQNLGDTEAFF.

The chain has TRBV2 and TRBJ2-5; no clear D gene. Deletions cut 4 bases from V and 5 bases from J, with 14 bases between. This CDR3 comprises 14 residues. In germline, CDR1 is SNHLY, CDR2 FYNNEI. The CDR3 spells CASSGVKGIETQYF. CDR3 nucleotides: TGTGCCAGCAGTGGCGTAAAAGGGATCGAGACCCAGTACTTC.

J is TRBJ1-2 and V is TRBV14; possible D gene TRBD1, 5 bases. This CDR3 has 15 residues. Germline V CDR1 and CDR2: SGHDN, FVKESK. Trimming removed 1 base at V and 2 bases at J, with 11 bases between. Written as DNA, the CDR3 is TGTGCCAGCAGCCAAGTCAGGGCGCAAAACTATGGCTACACCTTC. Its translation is CASSQVRAQNYGYTF.